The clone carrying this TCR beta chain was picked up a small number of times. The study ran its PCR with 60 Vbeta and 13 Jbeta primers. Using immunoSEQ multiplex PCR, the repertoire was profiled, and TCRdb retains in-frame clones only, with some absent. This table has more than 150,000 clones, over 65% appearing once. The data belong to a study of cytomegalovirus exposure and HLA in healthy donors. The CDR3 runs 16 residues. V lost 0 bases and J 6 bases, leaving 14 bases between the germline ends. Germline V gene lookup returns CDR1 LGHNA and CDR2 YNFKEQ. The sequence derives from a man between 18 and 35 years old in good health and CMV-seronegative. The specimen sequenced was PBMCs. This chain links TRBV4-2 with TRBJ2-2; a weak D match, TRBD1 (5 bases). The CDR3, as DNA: TGTGCCAGCAGCCAAGATTTGGAAGGGGCCGCCGGGGAGCTGTTTTTT. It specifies CASSQDLEGAAGELFF.